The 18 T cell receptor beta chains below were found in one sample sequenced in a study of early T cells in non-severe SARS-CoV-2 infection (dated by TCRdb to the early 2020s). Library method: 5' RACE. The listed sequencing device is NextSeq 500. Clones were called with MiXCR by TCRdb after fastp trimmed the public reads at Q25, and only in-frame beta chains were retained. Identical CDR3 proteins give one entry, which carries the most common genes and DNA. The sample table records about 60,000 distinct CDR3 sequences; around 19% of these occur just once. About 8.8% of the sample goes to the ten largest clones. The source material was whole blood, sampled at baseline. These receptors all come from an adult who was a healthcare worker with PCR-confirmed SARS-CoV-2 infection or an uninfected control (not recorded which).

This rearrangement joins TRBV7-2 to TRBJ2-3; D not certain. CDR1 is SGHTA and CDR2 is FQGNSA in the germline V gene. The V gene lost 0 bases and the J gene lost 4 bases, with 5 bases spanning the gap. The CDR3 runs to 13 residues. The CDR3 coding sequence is TGTGCCAGCAGCTTAGCCCCCGCAGATACGCAGTATTTT. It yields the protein CASSLAPADTQYF.

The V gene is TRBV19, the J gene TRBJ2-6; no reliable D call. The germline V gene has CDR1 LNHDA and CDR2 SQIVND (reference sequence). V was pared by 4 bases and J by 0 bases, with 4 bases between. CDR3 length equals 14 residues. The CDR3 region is CASSSRSGANVLTF. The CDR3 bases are TGTGCCAGTAGTAGCCGCTCTGGGGCCAACGTCCTGACTTTC.

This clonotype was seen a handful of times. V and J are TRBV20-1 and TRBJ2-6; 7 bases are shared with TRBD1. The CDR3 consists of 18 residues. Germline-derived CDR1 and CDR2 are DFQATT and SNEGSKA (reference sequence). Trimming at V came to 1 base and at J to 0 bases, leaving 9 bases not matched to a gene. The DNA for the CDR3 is TGCAGTGCTAGAGTTGTAAAGGACAGGCTCTCTGGGGCCAACGTCCTGACTTTC. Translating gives CSARVVKDRLSGANVLTF.

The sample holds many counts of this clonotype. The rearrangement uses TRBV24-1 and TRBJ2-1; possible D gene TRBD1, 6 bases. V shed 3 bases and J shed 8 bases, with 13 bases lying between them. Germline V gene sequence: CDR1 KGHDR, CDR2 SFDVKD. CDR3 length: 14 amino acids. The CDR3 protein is CATSDTHRVHEQFF. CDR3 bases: TGTGCCACCAGTGATACCCACAGGGTCCATGAGCAGTTCTTC.

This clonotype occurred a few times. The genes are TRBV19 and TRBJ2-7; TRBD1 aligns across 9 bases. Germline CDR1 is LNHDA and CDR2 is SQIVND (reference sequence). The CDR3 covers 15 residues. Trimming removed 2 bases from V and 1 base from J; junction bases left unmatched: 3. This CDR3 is CASSISQGASYEQYF. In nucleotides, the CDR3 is TGTGCCAGTAGTATATCACAGGGGGCATCCTACGAGCAGTACTTC. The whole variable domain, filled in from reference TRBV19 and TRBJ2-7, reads DGGITQSPKYLFRKEGQNVTLSCEQNLNHDAMYWYRQDPGQGLRLIYYSQIVNDFQKGDIAEGYSVSREKKESFPLTVTSAQKNPTAFYLCASSISQGASYEQYFGPGTRLTVT.

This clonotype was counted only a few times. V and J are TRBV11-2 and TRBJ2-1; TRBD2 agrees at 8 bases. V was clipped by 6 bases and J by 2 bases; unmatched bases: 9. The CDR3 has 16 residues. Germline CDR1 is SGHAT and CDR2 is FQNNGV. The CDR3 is CASSQGVAGTYNEQFF. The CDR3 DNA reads TGTGCCAGCAGTCAAGGAGTAGCGGGGACCTACAATGAGCAGTTCTTC.

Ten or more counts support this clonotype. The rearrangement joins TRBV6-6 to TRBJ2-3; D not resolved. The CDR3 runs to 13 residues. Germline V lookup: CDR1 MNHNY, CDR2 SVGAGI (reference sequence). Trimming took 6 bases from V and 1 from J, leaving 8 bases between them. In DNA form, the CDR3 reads TGTGCCAGCAGGGCGGACGGCACAGATACGCAGTATTTT. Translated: CASRADGTDTQYF.

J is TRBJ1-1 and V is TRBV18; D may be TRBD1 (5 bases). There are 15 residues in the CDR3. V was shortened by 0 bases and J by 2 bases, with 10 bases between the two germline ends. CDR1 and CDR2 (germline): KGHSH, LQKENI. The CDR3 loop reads CASSPPKGSNTEAFF. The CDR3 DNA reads TGTGCCAGCTCACCACCGAAGGGGAGCAACACTGAAGCTTTCTTT.

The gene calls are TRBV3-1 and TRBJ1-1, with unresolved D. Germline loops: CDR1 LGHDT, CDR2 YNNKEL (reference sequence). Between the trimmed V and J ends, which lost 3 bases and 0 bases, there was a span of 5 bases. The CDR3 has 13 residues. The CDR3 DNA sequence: TGTGCCAGCAGCCATAGATTGAACACTGAAGCTTTCTTT. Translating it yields CASSHRLNTEAFF.

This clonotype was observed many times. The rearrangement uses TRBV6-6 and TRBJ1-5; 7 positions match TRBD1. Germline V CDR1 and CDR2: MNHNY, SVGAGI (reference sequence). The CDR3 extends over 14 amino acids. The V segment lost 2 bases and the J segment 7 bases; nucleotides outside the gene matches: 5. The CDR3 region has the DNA TGTGCCAGCAGTTACGAGACAGGGCGCCAGCCCCAGCATTTT. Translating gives CASSYETGRQPQHF.

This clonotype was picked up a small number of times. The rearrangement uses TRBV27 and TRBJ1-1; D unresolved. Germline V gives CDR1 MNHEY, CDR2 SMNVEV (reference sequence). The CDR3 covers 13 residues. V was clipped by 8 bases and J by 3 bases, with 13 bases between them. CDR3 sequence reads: CASPTWVDTEAFF. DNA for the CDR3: TGTGCCAGCCCCACGTGGGTGGACACTGAAGCTTTCTTT.

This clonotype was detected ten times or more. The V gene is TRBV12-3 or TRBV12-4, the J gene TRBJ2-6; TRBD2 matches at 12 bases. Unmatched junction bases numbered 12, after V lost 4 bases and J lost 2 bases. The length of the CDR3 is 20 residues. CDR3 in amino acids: CASSSRAGLAGRAGANVLTF. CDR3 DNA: TGTGCCAGCAGTTCCCGGGCAGGACTAGCGGGAAGAGCTGGGGCCAACGTCCTGACTTTC.

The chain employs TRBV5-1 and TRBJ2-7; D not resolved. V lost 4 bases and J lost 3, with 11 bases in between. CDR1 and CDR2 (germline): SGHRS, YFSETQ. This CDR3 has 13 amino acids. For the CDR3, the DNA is TGCGCCAGCAGCCCAGACATAAACTACGAGCAGTACTTC. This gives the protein CASSPDINYEQYF. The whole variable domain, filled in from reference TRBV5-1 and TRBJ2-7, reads KAGVTQTPRYLIKTRGQQVTLSCSPISGHRSVSWYQQTPGQGLQFLFEYFSETQRNKGNFPGRFSGRQFSNSRSEMNVSTLELGDSALYLCASSPDINYEQYFGPGTRLTVT.

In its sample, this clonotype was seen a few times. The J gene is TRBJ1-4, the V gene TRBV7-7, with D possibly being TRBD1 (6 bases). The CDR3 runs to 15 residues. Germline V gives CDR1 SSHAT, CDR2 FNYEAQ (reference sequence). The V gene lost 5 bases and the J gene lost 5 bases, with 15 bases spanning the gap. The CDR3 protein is CASSAQQGPNEKLFF. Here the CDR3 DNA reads TGTGCCAGCAGCGCCCAACAGGGCCCGAATGAAAAACTGTTTTTT.

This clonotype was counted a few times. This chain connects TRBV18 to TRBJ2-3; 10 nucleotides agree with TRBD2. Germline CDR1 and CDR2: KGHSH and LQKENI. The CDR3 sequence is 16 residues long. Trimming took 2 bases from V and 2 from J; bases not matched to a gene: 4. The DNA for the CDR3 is TGTGCCAGCTCACCAACTAGCGGGGTACCCACAGATACGCAGTATTTT. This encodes CASSPTSGVPTDTQYF.

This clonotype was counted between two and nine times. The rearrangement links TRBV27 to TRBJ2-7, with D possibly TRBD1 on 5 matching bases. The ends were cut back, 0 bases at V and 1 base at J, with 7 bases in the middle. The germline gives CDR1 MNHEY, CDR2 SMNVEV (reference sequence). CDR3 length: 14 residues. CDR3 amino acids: CASSLSRQSYEQYF. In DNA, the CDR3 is TGTGCCAGCAGTTTATCTCGACAGTCCTACGAGCAGTACTTC.

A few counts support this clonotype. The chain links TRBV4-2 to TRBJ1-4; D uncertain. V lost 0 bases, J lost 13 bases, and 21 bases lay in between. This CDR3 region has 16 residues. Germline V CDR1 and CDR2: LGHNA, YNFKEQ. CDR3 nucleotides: TGTGCCAGCAGCCAAGAGGTAATCCAGCCGACGGACGGACTGTTTTTT. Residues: CASSQEVIQPTDGLFF.

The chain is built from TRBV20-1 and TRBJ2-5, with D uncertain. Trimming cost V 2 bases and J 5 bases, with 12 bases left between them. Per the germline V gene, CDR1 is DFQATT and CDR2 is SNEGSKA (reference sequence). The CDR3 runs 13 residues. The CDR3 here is CSARQARMETQYF. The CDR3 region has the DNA TGCAGTGCTAGACAGGCCCGAATGGAGACCCAGTACTTC.